This T cell receptor beta chain was captured in a study of blood T cells in healthy people across ages. The wider study: Roughly one uniquely barcoded beta molecule per two T cells was captured. Study outcomes and limitations: The long-lived group displayed more naive CD4+ cells, plus higher diversity, than the aged donors did. Diversity estimates drawn from one million T cells were deemed underestimates.

Germline loops: CDR1 SQVTM, CDR2 ANQGSEA. This CDR3 spans 15 amino acids. V lost 6 bases and J lost 0; bases outside the gene matches: 7. It was with a sample-barcoded 5' primer and a J-beta primer mix that a second PCR of about 6 to 12 cycles was run. Each sample provided no less than 3 million CDR3-containing paired-end reads. TCRdb ran MiXCR on the 5' RACE reads and lists one entry per CDR3 protein. Here the sample spans 850,000 to 1,100,000 distinct CDR3 sequences, approximately 38% being singletons. On this clonotype: Its antigen is undetermined.

The V call is TRBV29-1, the J call TRBJ1-4, with TRBD1 identical over 7 bases. Sequenced input: blood. The TCR comes from a man aged 18 to 29 in good health. The CDR3 DNA reads TGCAGCGTGCTCACAGGGGAATCAACTAATGAAAAACTGTTTTTT. It encodes CSVLTGESTNEKLFF.